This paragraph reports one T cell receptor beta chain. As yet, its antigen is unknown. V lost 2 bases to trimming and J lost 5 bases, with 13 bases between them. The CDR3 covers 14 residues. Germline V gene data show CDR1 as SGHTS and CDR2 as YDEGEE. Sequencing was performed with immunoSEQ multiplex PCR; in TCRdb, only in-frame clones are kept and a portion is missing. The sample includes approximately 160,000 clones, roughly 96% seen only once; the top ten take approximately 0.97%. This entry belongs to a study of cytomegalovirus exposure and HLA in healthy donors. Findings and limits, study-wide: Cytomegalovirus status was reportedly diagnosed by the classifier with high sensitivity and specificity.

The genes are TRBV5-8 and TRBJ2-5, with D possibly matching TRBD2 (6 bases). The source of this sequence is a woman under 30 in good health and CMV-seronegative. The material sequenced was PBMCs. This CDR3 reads CASSLSGRKETQYF. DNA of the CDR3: TGTGCCAGCAGCTTAAGCGGGCGGAAGGAGACCCAGTACTTC.